One sample yielded the 14 T cell receptor beta chains listed below, sequenced in a study of T cell clonotyping in hematopoietic cell transplantation. Time point noted: recipient sample about 28 days before transplant, after cytoreduction. Repertoires were generated with immunoSEQ multiplex PCR, while TCRdb's copy carries only in-frame clones and drops some. Of 15,000 to 20,000 clones in the sample, 70% to 80% were seen once. The starting material was peripheral blood mononuclear cells, obtained before stem cell transplant. The source of these receptors is a man between 60 and 75 years old with acute myeloid leukemia. Some clones in this sample may be carry-over from other donors' samples.

This clone was picked up a small number of times. The V gene is TRBV5-1, the J gene TRBJ1-1; D is undetermined. The CDR3 consists of 13 residues. Germline V lookup: CDR1 SGHRS, CDR2 YFSETQ. V gave up 5 bases and J gave up 0 bases, with 8 bases separating them. The DNA of the CDR3 is TGCGCCAGCAGAACCGAAATGAACACTGAAGCTTTCTTT. Amino acids: CASRTEMNTEAFF.

This clone was seen a few times. J is TRBJ2-3 and V is TRBV27, with TRBD1 identical over 10 bases. This CDR3 contains 12 residues. Germline V CDR1 and CDR2: MNHEY, SMNVEV (reference sequence). With V trimmed by 10 bases and J by 3 bases, 1 base remained unmatched. CDR3 bases: TGTGCCACGGGACAGGGGACAGATACGCAGTATTTT. Amino acids: CATGQGTDTQYF.

The chain joins TRBV21-1 to TRBJ1-2. TRBV21-1 is marked as a pseudogene. This CDR3 spans 15 amino acids. The CDR3 sequence is CASSKACITNYGYTF. CDR3 DNA: TGTGCCAGCAGCAAAGCGTGTATTACTAACTATGGCTACACCTTC.

This chain links TRBV7-2 with TRBJ2-1; D remains ambiguous. The CDR3 length is 14 residues. CDR1 SGHTA and CDR2 FQGNSA come from the germline V gene. With 2 bases removed from V and 5 bases from J, the gap between germline ends came to 10 bases. DNA of the CDR3: TGTGCCAGCAGCTTACTAGGCAGTAACAATGAGCAGTTCTTC. Translating it yields CASSLLGSNNEQFF. The complete variable domain, with remaining parts taken from reference TRBV7-2 and TRBJ2-1, reads GAGVSQSPSNKVTEKGKDVELRCDPISGHTALYWYRQSLGQGLEFLIYFQGNSAPDKSGLPSDRFSAERTGGSVSTLTIQRTQQEDSAVYLCASSLLGSNNEQFFGPGTRLTVL.

The V and J genes are TRBV5-4 and TRBJ2-7; tentative D call: TRBD2 (7 bases). The V gene's germline CDR1 is SGHNT and CDR2 YYREEE (reference sequence). Trimming stripped 3 bases from V and 4 bases from J, with 17 bases between. This CDR3 is 15 amino acids long. DNA of the CDR3: TGTGCCAGCAGCTCGGAGGGGGGGGGCCTGTACGAGCAGTACTTC. Protein: CASSSEGGGLYEQYF.

V is TRBV7-2 and J is TRBJ2-5; D is unclear. The CDR3 sequence is 14 residues long. Germline lookup yields CDR1 SGHTA and CDR2 FQGNSA. Trimming removed 2 bases from V and 1 base from J, with 8 bases in between. CDR3: CASSLSDTQETQYF. The CDR3 DNA follows: TGTGCCAGCAGCTTATCCGACACCCAAGAGACCCAGTACTTC.

The chain links TRBV9 to TRBJ1-6; D is ambiguous. CDR1 and CDR2 from the germline V gene are SGDLS and YYNGEE. There are 15 residues in the CDR3. Trimming took off 0 bases at V and 8 bases at J, with 12 bases between the two ends. The CDR3 region has the DNA TGTGCCAGCAGCGTAGAACCGGGATATGATTCACCCCTCCACTTT. It yields the protein CASSVEPGYDSPLHF.

This clone came up once. The gene calls are TRBV23-1 and TRBJ1-6, with D possibly matching TRBD1 (6 bases). TRBV23-1 is an ORF; its function is uncertain. This CDR3 is 13 amino acids long. Trimming stripped 7 bases from V and 12 bases from J, with 16 bases between. The CDR3, as DNA: TGCGCCAGCATAAGGCAAGGGGGGATACCCCTCCACTTT. This codes for CASIRQGGIPLHF.

V usage is TRBV11-3 and J usage is TRBJ1-2; 7 bases match TRBD1. Trimming removed 2 bases from V and 8 bases from J; junction bases left unmatched: 5. The CDR3 is made up of 13 amino acids. Germline values: CDR1 SGHNT, CDR2 YENEEA. The CDR3 is CASSLPTGRGYTF. CDR3 coding DNA: TGTGCCAGCAGCTTACCGACAGGGCGCGGCTACACCTTC.

V gene TRBV6-5 combines with J gene TRBJ2-6; D not resolved. The CDR3 extends over 12 amino acids. Germline loops: CDR1 MNHEY, CDR2 SVGAGI. V lost 8 bases and J 2 bases, leaving 4 bases between the germline ends. CDR3 DNA sequence: TGTGCCAGCTCCCCTGGGGCCAACGTCCTGACTTTC. This gives the protein CASSPGANVLTF.

CDR3 sequence: CAISGTGAPLYNEQFF. CDR3 nucleotides: TGTGCCATCAGTGGAACAGGGGCCCCCCTCTACAATGAGCAGTTCTTC. The chain couples TRBV10-3 to TRBJ2-1; TRBD1 aligns across 7 bases. V lost 4 bases and J lost 3; bases outside the gene matches: 9. Germline V gene sequence: CDR1 ENHRY, CDR2 SYGVKD. The CDR3 runs to 16 residues.

This clone has just one count. The V and J genes are TRBV2 and TRBJ1-2; D might be TRBD1 (6 bases). The germline V and J ends were trimmed by 8 bases and 6 bases, with 22 bases remaining between them. CDR3 length: 15 residues. Germline V gene sequence: CDR1 SNHLY, CDR2 FYNNEI. CDR3 nucleotides: TGTGCCAGCGGGGCGACCGGGACAATAGCGGATGGCTACACCTTC. Protein product: CASGATGTIADGYTF.

The V call is TRBV5-1, the J call TRBJ2-7, with TRBD1 as a possible D gene (6 bases). V was shortened by 1 base and J by 5 bases, with 13 bases between the two germline ends. Germline values: CDR1 SGHRS, CDR2 YFSETQ. The CDR3 loop spans 14 amino acids. The CDR3 region is CASSLFQGIDEQYF. The CDR3 DNA reads as TGCGCCAGCAGCTTGTTTCAGGGGATCGACGAGCAGTACTTC.

The gene calls are TRBV6-5 and TRBJ1-2; perhaps TRBD1 as D (6 bases). The CDR3 consists of 15 residues. Looked up from germline, CDR1 is MNHEY and CDR2 is SVGAGI. V was cut by 0 bases and J by 6 bases, with 14 bases left in between. The CDR3 DNA follows: TGTGCCAGCAGTTACTCGAGCGGGGGGGCTAATGGCTACACCTTC. Its translation: CASSYSSGGANGYTF.